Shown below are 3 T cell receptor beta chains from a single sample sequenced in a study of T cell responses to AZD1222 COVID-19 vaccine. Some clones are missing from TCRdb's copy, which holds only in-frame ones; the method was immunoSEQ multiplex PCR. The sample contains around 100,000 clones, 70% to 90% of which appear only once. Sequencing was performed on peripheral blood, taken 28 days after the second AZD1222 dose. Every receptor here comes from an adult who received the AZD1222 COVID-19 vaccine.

DNA of the CDR3: TGTGCCAGCAGCTTATTAATCGCGGGAGGTCGGGAGACCCAGTACTTC. This encodes CASSLLIAGGRETQYF. The chain joins TRBV11-2 to TRBJ2-5; TRBD2 matches at 8 bases. The CDR3 has 16 amino acids. The germline V gene encodes CDR1 SGHAT and CDR2 FQNNGV. V was clipped by 2 bases and J by 5 bases; unmatched bases: 10.

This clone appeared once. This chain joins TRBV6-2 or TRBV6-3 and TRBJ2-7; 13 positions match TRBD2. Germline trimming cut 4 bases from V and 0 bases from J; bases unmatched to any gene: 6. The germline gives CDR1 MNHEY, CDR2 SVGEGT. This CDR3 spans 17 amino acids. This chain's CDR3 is CASSSRLAGGLSYEQYF. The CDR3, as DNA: TGTGCCAGCAGTTCCCGACTAGCGGGAGGCCTCTCCTACGAGCAGTACTTC.

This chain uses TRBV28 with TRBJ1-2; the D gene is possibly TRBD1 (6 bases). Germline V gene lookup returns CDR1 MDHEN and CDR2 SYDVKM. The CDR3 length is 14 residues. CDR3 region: CASSMLGGDYGYTF. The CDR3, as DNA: TGTGCTAGTTCTATGTTGGGGGGCGACTATGGCTACACCTTC.